Sequencing of this T cell receptor beta chain was carried out in a study of T cell responses to AZD1222 COVID-19 vaccine (dated by TCRdb to 2020 to 2023). Notes on the research overall: AZD1222 recipients with second doses at about 4 weeks or about 12 weeks were pooled, because spike-specific TCR depth and breadth did not differ between schedules. TCR sequencing covered over 230 trial participants: about 210 given two doses of AZD1222 and 26 given two doses of MenACWY control vaccine. Trial participants were enrolled by age into 18-55, 56-69 and 70-plus year subgroups, with 148, 28 and 57 TCR-sequenced participants respectively. What the study reported, not specific to this receptor: After two AZD1222 doses, spike-specific TCR breadth and depth were significantly higher than at day 0 and than in MenACWY recipients. Because no day 14 peak-response samples were available, repertoires were characterized only after the peak T cell response. Conclusions about previously exposed vaccinees are limited because only six or seven AZD1222 recipients were SARS-CoV-2 seropositive at baseline. Most participants were white British and females outnumbered males, and the authors suggested that clonal diversity may have been underestimated. The 56-69-year group was small, and its depth increase did not reach significance, likely because of low power. CD4 TCRs associated with the vaccine covered the entire spike protein, and the dominant responses were in regions 160-218 and 743-854. Reportedly, close to half of the unique spike-specific TCRs recognized epitopes lying outside the regions that are mutated in the B.1.351 and B.1.1.7 variants.

The time point label, as the study defines it: baseline before first vaccination. The vaccinee samples were drawn from two UK trials, COV001 and COV002, one of which was a single-blind randomized controlled phase 2/3 trial testing AZD1222 (ChAdOx1 nCoV-19) in healthy adults. Trial participant PBMC samples were collected at day 0 and day 28 after the second dose for TCRbeta chain sequencing. This clone was seen only a few times. This receptor's antigen is unknown. Per-nucleotide qualities are absent, and no much larger clonotype sits a single base away. The CDR3 regions of human TCRbeta chains were subjected to immunosequencing. Processing in the source paper ran as follows. Repertoire TCRs were matched against a reference library of SARS-CoV-2-specific TCRs generated with the MIRA antigen-specificity platform. Breadth meant the fraction of unique TCRs that were SARS-CoV-2-associated, whereas depth meant the fraction of total T cells that were SARS-CoV-2-associated. Using the MIRA data, each spike-specific TCR was assigned both to the spike region to which the TCR was reactive and to a CD4 or CD8 class. Log10-transformed breadth and depth values were compared by one-way ANOVA with Sidak's multiple comparisons tests. Drawn from immuneACCESS, this table holds only the in-frame rearrangements with V and J called that TCRdb kept. Clones are partly lost; checked studies trace under half to an unresolved V gene and leave the rest unexplained. V, J and clone size reflect that table, while D and trimming were determined from the DNA. This sample is represented by around 100,000 clones; 93% of them were singletons. The ten most abundant clones make up around 5% of the sample.

This TCR derives from an adult in good health. The sequencing used peripheral blood, collected on day 0 of AZD1222 vaccination.

The CDR3 reads as follows: CASSESIGVSYEQYF. The base sequence is TGTGCCAGCAGTGAAAGTATCGGGGTCTCCTACGAGCAGTACTTC. The chain joins TRBV6-1 to TRBJ2-7, with a weak D call of TRBD2 (5 bases match). Taken from cysteine to phenylalanine, the CDR3 has 15 residues. The entry retains the CDR3 DNA only, 45 bases that are in frame from base 1. V is clipped by 2 bases and J by 0 bases, and the sequence between their germline boundaries is 11 bases long. Taken from the germline V gene, the CDR1 and CDR2 loops are MNHNS and SASEGT.